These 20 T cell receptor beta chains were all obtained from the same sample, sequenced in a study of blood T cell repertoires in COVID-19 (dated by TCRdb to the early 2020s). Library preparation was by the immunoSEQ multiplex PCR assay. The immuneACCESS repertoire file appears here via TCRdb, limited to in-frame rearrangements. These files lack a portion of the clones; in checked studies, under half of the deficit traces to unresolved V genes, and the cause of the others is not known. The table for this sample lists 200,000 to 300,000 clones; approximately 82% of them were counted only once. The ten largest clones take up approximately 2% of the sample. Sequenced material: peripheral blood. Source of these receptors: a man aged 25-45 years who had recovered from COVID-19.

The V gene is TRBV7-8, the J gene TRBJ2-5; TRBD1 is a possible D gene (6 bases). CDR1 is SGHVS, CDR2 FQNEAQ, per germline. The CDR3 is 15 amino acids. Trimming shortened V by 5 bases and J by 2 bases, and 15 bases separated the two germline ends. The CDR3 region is CASSLGTPAQETQYF. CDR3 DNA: TGTGCCAGCAGCCTCGGGACACCAGCGCAAGAGACCCAGTACTTC.

CDR3 in amino acids: CASSQAEQGNIQYF. Here the CDR3 DNA reads TGTGCCAGCAGCCAAGCGGAACAGGGAAACATTCAGTACTTC. The chain combines TRBV3-1 (or the pseudogene TRBV3-2) with TRBJ2-4, with D maybe TRBD1 (6 bases). Germline CDR1 reads LGHDT; CDR2 reads YNNKEL (reference sequence). Trimming took off 1 base at V and 6 bases at J, with 10 bases between the two ends. This CDR3 comprises 14 residues.

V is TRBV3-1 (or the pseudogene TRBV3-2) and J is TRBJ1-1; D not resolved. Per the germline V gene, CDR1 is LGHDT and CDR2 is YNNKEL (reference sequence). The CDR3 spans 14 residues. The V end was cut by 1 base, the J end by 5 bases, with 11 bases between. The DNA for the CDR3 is TGTGCCAGCAGCCAAGGGAGCGTGTTGACTGAAGCTTTCTTT. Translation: CASSQGSVLTEAFF.

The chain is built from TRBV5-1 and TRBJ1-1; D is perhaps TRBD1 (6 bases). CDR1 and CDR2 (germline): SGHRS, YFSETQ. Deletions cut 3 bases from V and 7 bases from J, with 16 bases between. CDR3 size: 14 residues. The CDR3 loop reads CASSSTPLQGEAFF. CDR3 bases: TGCGCCAGCAGCTCTACTCCTTTACAGGGTGAAGCTTTCTTT.

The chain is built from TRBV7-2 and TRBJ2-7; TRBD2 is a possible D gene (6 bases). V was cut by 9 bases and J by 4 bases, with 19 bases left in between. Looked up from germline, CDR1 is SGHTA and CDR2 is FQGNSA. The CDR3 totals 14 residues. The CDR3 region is CASGKGLRAYEQYF. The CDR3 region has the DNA TGTGCCAGTGGTAAGGGACTTCGGGCGTACGAGCAGTACTTC.

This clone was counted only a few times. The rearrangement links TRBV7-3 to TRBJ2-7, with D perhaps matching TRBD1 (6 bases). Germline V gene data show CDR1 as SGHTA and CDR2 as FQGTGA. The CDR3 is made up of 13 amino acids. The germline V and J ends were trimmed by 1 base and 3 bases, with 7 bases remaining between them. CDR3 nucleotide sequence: TGTGCCAGCAGCTTAATGGACAGCTACGAGCAGTACTTC. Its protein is CASSLMDSYEQYF.

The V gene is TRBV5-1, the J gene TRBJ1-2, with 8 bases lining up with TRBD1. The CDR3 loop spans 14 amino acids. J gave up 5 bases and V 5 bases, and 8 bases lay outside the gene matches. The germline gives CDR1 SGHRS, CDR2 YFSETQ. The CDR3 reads CASSTGDRLYGYTF. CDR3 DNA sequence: TGCGCCAGCAGTACAGGGGACAGGCTTTATGGCTACACCTTC.

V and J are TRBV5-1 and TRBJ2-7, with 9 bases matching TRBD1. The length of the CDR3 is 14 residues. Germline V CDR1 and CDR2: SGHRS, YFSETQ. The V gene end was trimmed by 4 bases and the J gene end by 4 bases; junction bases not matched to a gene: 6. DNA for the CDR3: TGCGCCAGCAGCCCCGGACAGGGGAGGTACGAGCAGTACTTC. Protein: CASSPGQGRYEQYF.

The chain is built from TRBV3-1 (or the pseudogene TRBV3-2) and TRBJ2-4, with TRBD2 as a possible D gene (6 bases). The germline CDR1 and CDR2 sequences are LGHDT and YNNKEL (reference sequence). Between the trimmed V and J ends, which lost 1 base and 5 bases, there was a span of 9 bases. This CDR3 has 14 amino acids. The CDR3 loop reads CASSQAGEQNIQYF. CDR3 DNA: TGTGCCAGCAGCCAAGCGGGGGAGCAAAACATTCAGTACTTC.

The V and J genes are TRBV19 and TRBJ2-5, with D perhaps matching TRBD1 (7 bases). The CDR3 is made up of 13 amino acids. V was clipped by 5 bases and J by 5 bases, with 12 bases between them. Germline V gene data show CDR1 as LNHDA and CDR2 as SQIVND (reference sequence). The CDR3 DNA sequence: TGTGCCAGTAGTGCACAGGGGAGGGAGACCCAGTACTTC. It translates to CASSAQGRETQYF.

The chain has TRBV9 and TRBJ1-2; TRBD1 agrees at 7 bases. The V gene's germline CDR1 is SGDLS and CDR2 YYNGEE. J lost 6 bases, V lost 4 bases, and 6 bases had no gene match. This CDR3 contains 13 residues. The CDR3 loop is CASSSQGRNGYTF. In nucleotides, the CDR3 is TGTGCCAGCAGCTCACAGGGGAGGAATGGCTACACCTTC.

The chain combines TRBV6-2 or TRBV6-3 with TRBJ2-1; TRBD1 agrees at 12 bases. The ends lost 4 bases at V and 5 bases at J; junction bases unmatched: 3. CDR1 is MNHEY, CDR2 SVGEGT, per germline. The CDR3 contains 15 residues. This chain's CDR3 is CASSSGQGANNEQFF. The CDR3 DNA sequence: TGTGCCAGCAGTTCGGGACAGGGGGCAAACAATGAGCAGTTCTTC.

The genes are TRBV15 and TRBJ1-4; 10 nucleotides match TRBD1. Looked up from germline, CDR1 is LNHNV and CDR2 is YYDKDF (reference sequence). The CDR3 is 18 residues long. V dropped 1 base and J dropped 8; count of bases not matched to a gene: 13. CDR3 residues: CATSRAPGQGTEREKLFF. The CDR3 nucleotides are TGTGCCACCAGCAGAGCCCCGGGACAGGGGACAGAAAGGGAAAAACTGTTTTTT.

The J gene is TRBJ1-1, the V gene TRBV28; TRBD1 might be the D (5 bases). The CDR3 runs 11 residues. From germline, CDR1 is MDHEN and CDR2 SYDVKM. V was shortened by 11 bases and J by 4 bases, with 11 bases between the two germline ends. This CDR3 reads CAGIRGTEAFF. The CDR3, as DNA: TGTGCCGGGATTAGGGGCACTGAAGCTTTCTTT.

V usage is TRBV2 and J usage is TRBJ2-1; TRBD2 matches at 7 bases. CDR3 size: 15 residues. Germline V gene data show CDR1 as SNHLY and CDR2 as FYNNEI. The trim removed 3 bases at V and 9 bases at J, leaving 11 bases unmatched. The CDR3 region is CASSDGEGASGEQFF. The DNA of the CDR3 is TGTGCCAGCAGTGACGGGGAGGGAGCGAGTGGTGAGCAGTTCTTC.

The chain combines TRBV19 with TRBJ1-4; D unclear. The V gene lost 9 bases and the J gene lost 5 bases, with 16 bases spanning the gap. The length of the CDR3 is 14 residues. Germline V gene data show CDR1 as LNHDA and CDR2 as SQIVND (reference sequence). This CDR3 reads CASSDIQPNEKLFF. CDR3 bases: TGTGCCAGCAGCGATATCCAGCCCAATGAAAAACTGTTTTTT.

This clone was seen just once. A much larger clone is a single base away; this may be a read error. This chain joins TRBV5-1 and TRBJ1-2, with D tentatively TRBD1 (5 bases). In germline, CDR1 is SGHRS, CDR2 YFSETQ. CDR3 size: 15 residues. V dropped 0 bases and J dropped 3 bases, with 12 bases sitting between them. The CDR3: CASSLVGGGDYGYTF. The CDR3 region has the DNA TGCGCCAGCAGCTTGGTAGGCGGGGGGGACTATGGCTACACCTTC.

The CDR3 sequence is CASSLETGLNTEAFF. The CDR3 DNA follows: TGTGCCAGCAGCTTAGAGACAGGCCTGAACACTGAAGCTTTCTTT. The chain employs TRBV5-4 and TRBJ1-1; possible D gene TRBD1, 6 bases. V lost 2 bases and J lost 0, with 11 bases in between. Per germline, CDR1 SGHNT and CDR2 YYREEE (reference sequence). CDR3 length: 15 amino acids.

Here the CDR3 DNA reads TGTGCCAGCAGTAGACAGGGGGTCCTCCAAGAGACCCAGTACTTC. It encodes CASSRQGVLQETQYF. This rearrangement joins TRBV6-6 to TRBJ2-5, with TRBD1 identical over 9 bases. The CDR3 consists of 15 residues. CDR1 is MNHNY and CDR2 is SVGAGI in the germline V gene (reference sequence). V lost 5 bases and J lost 1; bases outside the gene matches: 5.

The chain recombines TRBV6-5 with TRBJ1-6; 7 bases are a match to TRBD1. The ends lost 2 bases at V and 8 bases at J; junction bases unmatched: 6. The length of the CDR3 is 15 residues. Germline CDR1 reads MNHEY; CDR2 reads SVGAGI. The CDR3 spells CASSYGTGVDSPLHF. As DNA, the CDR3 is TGTGCCAGCAGTTACGGTACAGGGGTCGATTCACCCCTCCACTTT.